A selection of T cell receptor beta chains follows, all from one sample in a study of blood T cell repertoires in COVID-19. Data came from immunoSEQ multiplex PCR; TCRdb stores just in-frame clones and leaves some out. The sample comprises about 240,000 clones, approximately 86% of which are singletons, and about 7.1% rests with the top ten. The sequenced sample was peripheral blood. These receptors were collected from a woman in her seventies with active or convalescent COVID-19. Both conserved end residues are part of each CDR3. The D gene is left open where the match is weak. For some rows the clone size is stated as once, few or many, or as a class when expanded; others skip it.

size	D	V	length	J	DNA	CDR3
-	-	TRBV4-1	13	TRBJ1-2	TGCGCCAGCAGCCTTACAGGGAACTATGGCTACACCTTC	CASSLTGNYGYTF
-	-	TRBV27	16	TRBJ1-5	TGTGCCAGCAGTTTGCGGCGGGGGGCCAGCAATCAGCCCCAGCATTTT	CASSLRRGASNQPQHF
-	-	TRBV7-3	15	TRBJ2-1	TGTGCCAGCACCACTATAAGGGGCGCTTACAATGAGCAGTTCTTC	CASTTIRGAYNEQFF
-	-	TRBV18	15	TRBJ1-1	TGTGCCAGCTCAAGACAGGTTATCATGAACACTGAAGCTTTCTTT	CASSRQVIMNTEAFF
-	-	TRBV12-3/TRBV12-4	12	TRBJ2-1	TGTGCCAGCAGAAGACAGGCGAATCCGCAGTTCTTC	CASRRQANPQFF
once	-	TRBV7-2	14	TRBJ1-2	TGTGCCAGCAGCCCCCGCGGGAGCGCCCATGGCTACACCTTC	CASSPRGSAHGYTF
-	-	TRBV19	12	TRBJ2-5	TGTGCCAGTAGTGAGGGCGCGGAGACCCAGTACTTC	CASSEGAETQYF
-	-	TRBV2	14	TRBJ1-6	TGTGCCAGCACCTCCCTGGGGACAAGTTCACCCCTCCACTTT	CASTSLGTSSPLHF
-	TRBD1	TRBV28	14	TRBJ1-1	TGTGCCAGCAGTTTATTAAGCCAGGGGGCGCCAGCTTTCTTT	CASSLLSQGAPAFF
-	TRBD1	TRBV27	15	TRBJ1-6	TGTGCCAGCAGTTACAGGGGCCCGGGCTTTACCCCCCTCCACTTT	CASSYRGPGFTPLHF
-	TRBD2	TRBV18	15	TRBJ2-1	TGTGCCAGCTCACCGGGCGGGGGACGTACGGATGAGCAGTTCTTC	CASSPGGGRTDEQFF
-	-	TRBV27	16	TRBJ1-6	TGTGCCAGCAGTTTGAGGTTGGGGGGCTATAATTCACCCCTCCACTTT	CASSLRLGGYNSPLHF
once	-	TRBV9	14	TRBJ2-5	TGTGCCAGCAGCGCCGGTTTAGCGCAGGAGACCCAGTACTTC	CASSAGLAQETQYF
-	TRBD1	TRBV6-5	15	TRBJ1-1	TGTGCCAGCAGTATCCAGGACAGGGGGTACACTGAAGCTTTCTTT	CASSIQDRGYTEAFF
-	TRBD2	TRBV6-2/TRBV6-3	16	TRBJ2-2	TGTGCCAGCAGTTACCCACGGGGGGGCGCAACCGGGGAGCTGTTTTTT	CASSYPRGGATGELFF
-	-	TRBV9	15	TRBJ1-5	TGTGCCAGCAGCGATTCGGGGGGAGTAGGTCAGCCCCAGCATTTT	CASSDSGGVGQPQHF
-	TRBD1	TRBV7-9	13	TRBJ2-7	TGTGCCAGCAGCAGGGGGACAGGGGACGAGCAGTACTTC	CASSRGTGDEQYF